This T cell receptor beta chain was documented in a study of blood T cell repertoires in COVID-19. Background on the study: There were acute and convalescent COVID-19 samples, and they came from the United States, Italy and Spain. T cells, B-cell-depleted T cells, or PBMCs supplied cDNA or gDNA.

The CDR3 spans 15 residues. J gave up 4 bases and V 0 bases, and 4 bases lay outside the gene matches. Germline V CDR1 and CDR2: SGDLS, YYNGEE. Per the original data handling: Nucleated cell number was recorded as an estimate derived from reference gene primer amplification. TCRdb's copy holds only in-frame clones and misses some; the assay was immunoSEQ multiplex PCR. Clone size and the V and J calls come from that table; the DNA yielded D and trimming. This sample has some 260,000 clones; approximately 80% occur once, and the top ten carry roughly 4.2%. The rearrangement joins TRBV9 to TRBJ2-3, with 8 bases matching TRBD2. The specimen was peripheral blood. This TCR was recovered from a woman in her forties with active or convalescent COVID-19. This CDR3 reads CASSVAGGPPDTQYF. The CDR3 DNA is TGTGCCAGCAGCGTAGCGGGGGGGCCCCCAGATACGCAGTATTTT.